This entry is about one T cell receptor (beta chain). These data belong to a study of blood T cell repertoires in COVID-19. About the study: Sites in the United States, Italy and Spain provided acute and convalescent COVID-19 samples. The cDNA or gDNA used as material had been derived from T cells, B-cell-depleted T cells, or PBMCs.

In the original analysis: The assay estimated nucleated cells by amplifying reference gene primers. Data came from immunoSEQ multiplex PCR; TCRdb stores just in-frame clones and leaves some out. That table is the source of V, J and clone size, and D and trimming were worked out from the DNA. The sample contains 35,000 to 50,000 clones, 70% to 90% of which appear only once. Trimming removed 6 bases from V and 0 bases from J, with 12 bases in between. Germline-derived CDR1 and CDR2 are KGHSH and LQKENI. CDR3 length: 14 residues. This receptor was identified in a human donor in a cohort sampled during active COVID-19. The chain has TRBV18 and TRBJ2-7, with D possibly matching TRBD1 (6 bases). Sequences were obtained from peripheral blood. CDR3 nucleotides: TGTGCCAGCTCGCCGGACAGAAACTCCTACGAGCAGTACTTC. This encodes CASSPDRNSYEQYF.